What follows describes a single T cell receptor (beta chain). This sample stems from a study of patients and donors after allogeneic stem cell transplantation. The CDR3 is made up of 11 amino acids. With 8 bases removed from V and 8 bases from J, the gap between germline ends came to 12 bases. Germline V gene sequence: CDR1 LGHDT, CDR2 YNNKEL (reference sequence). MiXCR was run by TCRdb on the RT-PCR reads, yielding one entry per CDR3 protein. The table records roughly 880,000 distinct CDR3 sequences, roughly 18% of them present only once. This clonotype was obtained from a human donor who was either an allogeneic HSCT recipient or a stem cell or donor lymphocyte infusion donor (not recorded which). It is not recorded whose cells these are; they may come from a transplant donor. Sequencing was carried out using blood, either unsorted or a sorted T cell fraction (not recorded which). V and J are TRBV3-1 and TRBJ1-2, with D perhaps matching TRBD1 (5 bases). In nucleotides, the CDR3 is TGTGCCAGCCAGGGAGGGCCAGGCTACACCTTC. Encoded protein: CASQGGPGYTF.